This TCR beta chain appears in the sequencing data of a study of cytomegalovirus exposure and HLA in healthy donors. Study-wide results and limits: Generally TCR sequences proved uncommon, though certain public TCRs appeared in numerous donors. CMV serostatus stood as the only immune exposure information on hand.

Looked up from germline, CDR1 is LNHDA and CDR2 is SQIVND (reference sequence). Germline trimming cut 4 bases from V and 4 bases from J; bases unmatched to any gene: 7. CDR3 length: 15 residues. In regard to this clone: Its antigen is as yet unknown.

PCR used 60 Vbeta primers and 13 Jbeta primers. Here immunoSEQ multiplex PCR was the method, and the copy in TCRdb shows in-frame clones only, minus some. The sample includes approximately 110,000 clones, roughly 79% of them seen just once. This clonotype originated in a woman aged 50 to 65 in good health and CMV-seropositive. Sequencing input: PBMCs. The J gene is TRBJ1-5, the V gene TRBV19, with 7 nucleotides matching TRBD1. The CDR3 nucleotides are TGTGCCAGTAGTAAGCAGAGGGGGCAAAATCAGCCCCAGCATTTT. This codes for CASSKQRGQNQPQHF.